One and the same sample provided the 31 T cell receptor beta chains below, sequenced in a study of blood T cell repertoires in COVID-19. The assay was immunoSEQ multiplex PCR, and TCRdb's table has in-frame clones only and misses some. The sample includes some 130,000 clones, more than 85% seen only once; the top ten take 18%. Sequenced material: peripheral blood. The receptors were sampled from a man in his forties or fifties with active or convalescent COVID-19.

V gene TRBV6-1 combines with J gene TRBJ2-5; D is possibly TRBD1 (5 bases). Trimming left V 3 bases short and J 5 bases short, with 16 bases between. This CDR3 is 15 amino acids long. Germline CDR1 is MNHNS and CDR2 is SASEGT. The CDR3 is CASSDVRQGDETQYF. DNA of the CDR3: TGTGCCAGCAGTGATGTCAGGCAGGGTGACGAGACCCAGTACTTC.

This chain joins TRBV4-1 and TRBJ1-5; the D is unclear. This CDR3 has 17 amino acids. In germline, CDR1 is MGHRA, CDR2 YSYEKL. Trimming took off 0 bases at V and 4 bases at J, with 16 bases between the two ends. CDR3 in DNA: TGCGCCAGCAGCCAAGATCCGCTGGTAGCCAAGAATCAGCCCCAGCATTTT. It is translated as CASSQDPLVAKNQPQHF.

The J gene is TRBJ2-1, the V gene TRBV7-2; possibly TRBD2 for D (6 bases). The CDR3 contains 15 residues. The V end was cut by 5 bases, the J end by 0 bases, with 11 bases between. Germline V lookup: CDR1 SGHTA, CDR2 FQGNSA. CDR3 in amino acids: CASSQSGGSYNEQFF. In DNA form, the CDR3 reads TGTGCCAGCAGCCAGTCCGGGGGCTCCTACAATGAGCAGTTCTTC.

The V and J genes are TRBV15 and TRBJ2-5; 11 nucleotides line up with TRBD1. The CDR3 contains 15 residues. V lost 4 bases to trimming and J lost 5 bases; unmatched junction nucleotides: 6. Germline V lookup: CDR1 LNHNV, CDR2 YYDKDF (reference sequence). The CDR3 is CATSIRTGGVETQYF. CDR3 sequence (DNA): TGTGCCACCAGCATTAGGACAGGGGGCGTGGAGACCCAGTACTTC.

The chain carries TRBV7-2 and TRBJ2-1, with 8 bases matching TRBD2. This CDR3 has 16 amino acids. CDR1 and CDR2 (germline): SGHTA, FQGNSA. Trimming took 7 bases from V and 1 from J; bases not matched to a gene: 9. The CDR3 sequence: CASTVAGGRSYNEQFF. The CDR3 DNA reads as TGTGCCAGCACTGTAGCGGGCGGGAGGTCCTACAATGAGCAGTTCTTC.

This chain links TRBV29-1 with TRBJ2-1, with D perhaps TRBD2 (5 bases). CDR1 is SQVTM and CDR2 is ANQGSEA in the germline V gene. This CDR3 contains 11 residues. CDR3 bases: TGCGGTGGGCGTCGGGGATGGGAGCAGTTCTTC. It encodes CGGRRGWEQFF.

The rearrangement links TRBV3-1 (or the pseudogene TRBV3-2) to TRBJ2-5; 10 bases map to TRBD2. J gave up 9 bases and V 0 bases, and 13 bases lay outside the gene matches. The CDR3 runs 17 residues. CDR1 and CDR2 from the germline V gene are LGHDT and YNNKEL (reference sequence). The DNA of the CDR3 is TGTGCCAGCAGCCAAGATATGAGCGGGAGGGGGTTCTTGGCCCAGTACTTC. Its protein product is CASSQDMSGRGFLAQYF.

This chain uses TRBV18 with TRBJ2-3; 8 bases map to TRBD1. This CDR3 contains 14 residues. The V gene's germline CDR1 is KGHSH and CDR2 LQKENI. Trimming took 5 bases from V and 6 from J; bases not matched to a gene: 7. The CDR3 sequence is CASSSVGTGDTQYF. The CDR3 nucleotides are TGTGCCAGCTCATCCGTAGGGACAGGTGATACGCAGTATTTT.

The CDR3 protein is CASSPHRGVDTQYF. The CDR3 DNA reads as TGTGCCAGCAGTCCCCACAGGGGGGTGGATACGCAGTATTTT. The chain is built from TRBV27 and TRBJ2-3; the match to TRBD1 covers 8 bases. Per the germline V gene, CDR1 is MNHEY and CDR2 is SMNVEV (reference sequence). The CDR3 has 14 residues. Trimming removed 5 bases from V and 6 bases from J; junction bases left unmatched: 7.

The rearrangement links TRBV5-1 to TRBJ1-5, with D hard to call. This CDR3 comprises 13 residues. V dropped 0 bases and J dropped 9 bases, with 10 bases sitting between them. Germline CDR1 SGHRS, CDR2 YFSETQ. CDR3 in amino acids: CASSLGSSGPQHF. As DNA, the CDR3 is TGCGCCAGCAGCTTGGGAAGTTCGGGGCCCCAGCATTTT. Based on the CDR3 plus reference TRBV5-1 and TRBJ1-5, the full variable domain is KAGVTQTPRYLIKTRGQQVTLSCSPISGHRSVSWYQQTPGQGLQFLFEYFSETQRNKGNFPGRFSGRQFSNSRSEMNVSTLELGDSALYLCASSLGSSGPQHFGDGTRLSIL.

The J gene is TRBJ1-4, the V gene TRBV10-3; 12 positions match TRBD1. The J segment lost 0 bases and the V segment lost 6 bases, leaving 5 bases of the junction unmatched. The CDR3 spans 17 residues. The germline V gene encodes CDR1 ENHRY and CDR2 SYGVKD. The CDR3 DNA reads as TGTGCCATCAGAGCGGGACAGGGGGCTGCAACTAATGAAAAACTGTTTTTT. Translated: CAIRAGQGAATNEKLFF.

The chain couples TRBV11-2 to TRBJ2-7; maybe TRBD1 (8 bases). Germline CDR1 SGHAT, CDR2 FQNNGV. CDR3 size: 15 residues. V was pared by 6 bases and J by 1 base, with 16 bases between. The CDR3 protein is CASRRDRGLSYEQYF. CDR3 in DNA: TGTGCCAGCAGACGAGACAGGGGACTATCCTACGAGCAGTACTTC.

This chain joins TRBV24-1 and TRBJ2-7, with TRBD1 identical over 11 bases. Unmatched junction bases numbered 7, after V lost 3 bases and J lost 4 bases. The CDR3 runs to 16 residues. Germline assignment: CDR1 KGHDR and CDR2 SFDVKD. CDR3 sequence reads: CATSDTRTGGAYEQYF. In DNA, the CDR3 is TGTGCCACCAGTGATACCCGGACAGGGGGCGCTTACGAGCAGTACTTC.

The rearrangement links TRBV5-1 to TRBJ1-1; unclear D gene. V was pared by 2 bases and J by 4 bases, with 9 bases between. CDR1 and CDR2 (germline): SGHRS, YFSETQ. The CDR3 has 13 amino acids. DNA of the CDR3: TGCGCCAGCAGCTTTTCGGAGGGCACTGAAGCTTTCTTT. It codes for CASSFSEGTEAFF. Full variable domain (remainder filled in from reference TRBV5-1 and TRBJ1-1): KAGVTQTPRYLIKTRGQQVTLSCSPISGHRSVSWYQQTPGQGLQFLFEYFSETQRNKGNFPGRFSGRQFSNSRSEMNVSTLELGDSALYLCASSFSEGTEAFFGQGTRLTVV.

This rearrangement joins TRBV10-3 to TRBJ2-7, with D possibly matching TRBD2 (7 bases). Per germline, CDR1 ENHRY and CDR2 SYGVKD. V was clipped by 9 bases and J by 5 bases, with 20 bases between them. CDR3 length: 14 amino acids. For the CDR3, the DNA is TGTGCCATTTCCACCCCTGGGGGGGCTGACGAGCAGTACTTC. It translates to CAISTPGGADEQYF.

V gene TRBV10-1 combines with J gene TRBJ1-3; D gene unclear. CDR1 is WNHNN and CDR2 is SYGVQD in the germline V gene (reference sequence). Trimming shortened V by 2 bases and J by 2 bases, and 13 bases separated the two germline ends. The CDR3 extends over 16 amino acids. Written as DNA, the CDR3 is TGCGCCAGCAGTGAGGACCCGGGGAATGCTGGAAACACCATATATTTT. It is translated as CASSEDPGNAGNTIYF.

In its sample, this clone was seen a few times. J is TRBJ2-5 and V is TRBV10-2, with 7 positions matching TRBD2. Germline V gene data show CDR1 as WSHSY and CDR2 as SAAADI. The CDR3 covers 16 residues. V shed 3 bases, J shed 4 bases, and the junction held 11 bases outside the gene matches. DNA of the CDR3: TGCGCCAGCAGTGAACCGGGACGACCGGGGGGAGAGACCCAGTACTTC. As protein: CASSEPGRPGGETQYF.

The J gene is TRBJ2-1, the V gene TRBV7-6; a possible D gene is TRBD2 (6 bases). Germline V gives CDR1 SGHVS, CDR2 FNYEAQ. The CDR3 extends over 17 amino acids. Trimming removed 1 base at V and 0 bases at J, with 13 bases between. CDR3 DNA: TGTGCCAGCAGCTTAGAGTCCGGGGGAAGCTCCTACAATGAGCAGTTCTTC. Amino acids: CASSLESGGSSYNEQFF.

The rearrangement links TRBV7-2 to TRBJ2-7; weak D call: TRBD2 (7 bases). The CDR3 has 15 residues. The ends were cut back, 1 base at V and 6 bases at J, with 16 bases in the middle. Germline CDR1 and CDR2: SGHTA and FQGNSA. The CDR3 protein is CASSLVGGAQGEQYF. CDR3 in DNA: TGTGCCAGCAGCTTAGTAGGGGGGGCGCAAGGCGAGCAGTACTTC.

As DNA, the CDR3 is TGCGCCAGCAGCCAAGATACGGGAGGGCCCTACAATGAGCAGTTCTTC. This encodes CASSQDTGGPYNEQFF. This rearrangement joins TRBV4-1 to TRBJ2-1, with 8 nucleotides matching TRBD2. Germline loops: CDR1 MGHRA, CDR2 YSYEKL. The CDR3 has 16 amino acids. V gave up 0 bases and J gave up 2 bases; unmatched junction bases: 3.

The V call is TRBV7-2, the J call TRBJ1-2; 9 positions agree with TRBD1. The CDR3 spans 15 residues. J gave up 8 bases and V 1 base, and 8 bases lay outside the gene matches. In germline, CDR1 is SGHTA, CDR2 FQGNSA. The CDR3 protein is CASSLEGTGTLGYTF. The CDR3 DNA sequence: TGTGCCAGCAGCTTAGAGGGGACAGGGACATTAGGCTACACCTTC.

CDR3 region: CASSRNRGDTEAFF. CDR3 DNA sequence: TGTGCCAGCAGCCGGAACAGGGGAGACACTGAAGCTTTCTTT. The chain couples TRBV7-2 to TRBJ1-1, with 7 bases matching TRBD1. The V segment lost 5 bases and the J segment 3 bases; nucleotides outside the gene matches: 6. CDR3 size: 14 residues. Germline V gives CDR1 SGHTA, CDR2 FQGNSA. The full variable domain, completed using reference TRBV7-2 and TRBJ1-1, is GAGVSQSPSNKVTEKGKDVELRCDPISGHTALYWYRQSLGQGLEFLIYFQGNSAPDKSGLPSDRFSAERTGGSVSTLTIQRTQQEDSAVYLCASSRNRGDTEAFFGQGTRLTVV.

This clone came up a few times. The rearrangement uses TRBV7-6 and TRBJ2-1; D remains ambiguous. V was trimmed by 4 bases and J by 6 bases, leaving 4 bases between them. This CDR3 is 11 amino acids long. From germline, CDR1 is SGHVS and CDR2 FNYEAQ. DNA for the CDR3: TGTGCCAGCAGCTCCCTCAATGAGCAGTTCTTC. Translated, it gives CASSSLNEQFF. Full variable domain (missing parts from reference TRBV7-6 and TRBJ2-1): GAGVSQSPRYKVTKRGQDVALRCDPISGHVSLYWYRQALGQGPEFLTYFNYEAQQDKSGLPNDRFSAERPEGSISTLTIQRTEQRDSAMYRCASSSLNEQFFGPGTRLTVL.

The V and J genes are TRBV24-1 and TRBJ2-5; 9 bases are shared with TRBD2. The V gene's germline CDR1 is KGHDR and CDR2 SFDVKD. CDR3 length equals 13 residues. V was pared by 9 bases and J by 5 bases, with 6 bases of the junction left unmatched. CDR3 loop: CATGTSSLETQYF. CDR3 coding DNA: TGTGCCACCGGGACTAGCAGCCTGGAGACCCAGTACTTC.

V and J are TRBV11-3 and TRBJ2-5, with a possible D match to TRBD2 (6 bases). The CDR3 loop spans 14 amino acids. Trimming took off 5 bases at V and 4 bases at J, with 14 bases between the two ends. Per the germline V gene, CDR1 is SGHNT and CDR2 is YENEEA. The CDR3 protein is CASSPRGGSETQYF. The CDR3, as DNA: TGTGCCAGCAGCCCCCGGGGAGGTTCAGAGACCCAGTACTTC.

This clone has a single count. V is TRBV28 and J is TRBJ1-2; no definite D call. Germline-derived CDR1 and CDR2 are MDHEN and SYDVKM. Trimming took 6 bases from V and 6 from J, leaving 5 bases between them. This CDR3 is 10 amino acids long. CDR3 sequence (DNA): TGTGCCAGCAGCTCAGATGGCTACACCTTC. It specifies CASSSDGYTF.

This chain links TRBV10-3 with TRBJ2-7; 7 bases match TRBD1. Losses at the gene ends were 6 bases for V and 4 bases for J; bases not matched to a gene: 6. Germline V CDR1 and CDR2: ENHRY, SYGVKD. This CDR3 region has 13 residues. CDR3 residues: CAIRPTGAYEQYF. In DNA form, the CDR3 reads TGTGCCATCAGACCTACAGGGGCATACGAGCAGTACTTC.

J is TRBJ2-2 and V is TRBV11-1; 9 positions agree with TRBD2. Germline V gene lookup returns CDR1 SGHAT and CDR2 FQDESV (reference sequence). The J segment lost 6 bases and the V segment lost 6 bases, leaving 5 bases of the junction unmatched. This CDR3 contains 14 residues. For the CDR3, the DNA is TGTGCCAGCAGTCAAGCGGGGGGTTCCGGGGAGCTGTTTTTT. It encodes CASSQAGGSGELFF.

CDR3 sequence reads: CASSLAGTGYDGELFF. CDR3 bases: TGTGCCAGCAGCTTAGCTGGGACAGGGTATGACGGGGAGCTGTTTTTT. The V and J genes are TRBV11-3 and TRBJ2-2, with 9 bases matching TRBD1. CDR1 and CDR2 (germline): SGHNT, YENEEA. With 1 base clipped from V and 7 bases from J, the junction kept 7 bases outside the gene matches. This CDR3 is built from 16 residues.

This clone was found once. V gene TRBV10-3 combines with J gene TRBJ2-2, with D unclear. This CDR3 has 13 amino acids. CDR1 is ENHRY and CDR2 is SYGVKD in the germline V gene. V was pared by 4 bases and J by 0 bases, with 3 bases between. The CDR3 DNA sequence: TGTGCCATCAGTGGGCCGAACACCGGGGAGCTGTTTTTT. As protein: CAISGPNTGELFF.

The chain is built from TRBV4-1 and TRBJ2-4; D unclear. Germline loops: CDR1 MGHRA, CDR2 YSYEKL. Deletions cut 5 bases from V and 0 bases from J, with 17 bases between. This CDR3 is built from 17 residues. The CDR3 protein is CASSVNTEELAKNIQYF. The CDR3, as DNA: TGCGCCAGCAGCGTAAATACAGAAGAACTAGCCAAAAACATTCAGTACTTC.